This TCR beta chain was identified during a study of blood T cell repertoires in COVID-19. In the study overall: COVID-19 samples collected from the United States, Italy and Spain covered acute and convalescent phases.

This table comes from immunoSEQ multiplex PCR, and its TCRdb copy is limited to in-frame clones, with some not included. The sample shows about 250,000 clones, 80% to 90% of them seen only once. CDR1 is SQVTM, CDR2 ANQGSEA, per germline. CDR3 length: 13 amino acids. Trimming stripped 5 bases from V and 4 bases from J, with 14 bases between. Sequencing was carried out using peripheral blood. The rearrangement links TRBV29-1 to TRBJ1-1, with D uncertain. The TCR was taken from an elderly man with acute or convalescent COVID-19. In DNA form, the CDR3 reads TGCAGCGTTCGGAGGACCCTGGTCACTGAAGCTTTCTTT. Protein sequence: CSVRRTLVTEAFF.